This T cell receptor (beta chain) originates from a study of neurological immune-mediated disorders. General study points: HTLV-1-associated myelopathy showed the most TCR clonal expansion; multiple sclerosis the least, below healthy controls.

Per the germline V gene, CDR1 is WSHSY and CDR2 is SAAADI. CDR3 length: 13 residues. Stored at -80 C, 2 million PBMCs were the source of the unsorted libraries. The method for making cDNA was 5'RACE, and it used 10-nucleotide random UMIs. The output of every sequencing run exceeded 170 million TCR-beta sequences, derived from 15-18 subjects. TCRdb passed the 5' RACE reads through MiXCR, listing each CDR3 protein once. The data contain 55,000 to 75,000 distinct CDR3 sequences, roughly 13% of them seen just once; the ten biggest clones take up about 10%. In regard to this clonotype: Its antigen is not identified. A read error may produce the germline difference seen at one junction end.

This receptor was taken from a woman aged 55 to 70 with HTLV-1-associated myelopathy (HAM/TSP). The chain combines TRBV10-2 with TRBJ1-1; 7 positions agree with TRBD1. The specimen sequenced was PBMCs. The CDR3 region has the DNA TGCGCCACCAGTGAACCAGGGGGCACTGAAGCTTTCTTT. Translated, it gives CATSEPGGTEAFF.